These 25 T cell receptor beta chains share one sample of origin, sequenced in a study of cytomegalovirus exposure and HLA in healthy donors (dated by TCRdb to the late 2010s). Library preparation was by the immunoSEQ multiplex PCR assay. TCRdb took over this immuneACCESS table, retaining in-frame rearrangements with V and J assigned. Such tables are incomplete; in checked studies, under half of the missing clones stem from an unresolved V gene, and the remainder is unexplained. Across this sample there are roughly 180,000 clones, with 84% seen only once. The ten largest clones capture approximately 7% of the sample. Sequencing input: PBMCs. The source of these receptors is a man aged 18 to 29 in good health and CMV-seropositive.

This clone has only one observation. The V gene is TRBV5-1, the J gene TRBJ2-4; 8 bases line up with TRBD2. This CDR3 has 15 amino acids. After removal of 9 bases from V and 1 base from J, the junction contained 9 bases not matched to a gene. CDR1 is SGHRS and CDR2 is YFSETQ in the germline V gene. CDR3 coding DNA: TGCGCCACCCGGGGGGGCGGGTACGCCAAAAACATTCAGTACTTC. This translates into CATRGGGYAKNIQYF.

The chain links TRBV27 to TRBJ2-5, with 10 bases identical to TRBD2. CDR3 length: 17 amino acids. Germline CDR1 MNHEY, CDR2 SMNVEV (reference sequence). Trimming removed 6 bases from V and 5 bases from J; junction bases left unmatched: 15. The CDR3 is CASSRAAGAGGAETQYF. In DNA, the CDR3 is TGTGCCAGCAGCCGGGCCGCGGGAGCGGGAGGGGCCGAGACCCAGTACTTC.

The chain recombines TRBV19 with TRBJ2-2; TRBD2 is a possible D gene (6 bases). The CDR3 has 15 residues. Between the trimmed V and J ends, which lost 8 bases and 2 bases, there was a span of 15 bases. The germline CDR1 and CDR2 sequences are LNHDA and SQIVND (reference sequence). This CDR3 reads CASRWDSENTGELFF. CDR3 bases: TGTGCCAGTCGCTGGGACTCCGAAAACACCGGGGAGCTGTTTTTT.

The chain links TRBV21-1 to TRBJ2-2; TRBD1, as called in the table, went unchecked against the DNA. TRBV21-1 is a pseudogene segment. The CDR3 is made up of 16 amino acids. CDR3 protein: CASSKVGTYLAGELFF. The CDR3 coding sequence is TGTGCCAGCAGCAAAGTGGGGACATATCTGGCCGGGGAGCTGTTTTTT.

The V and J genes are TRBV11-2 and TRBJ2-1; 8 nucleotides match TRBD2. Losses at the gene ends were 1 base for V and 0 bases for J; bases not matched to a gene: 5. The CDR3 totals 17 residues. Germline values: CDR1 SGHAT, CDR2 FQNNGV. The CDR3 spells CASSLGPGGSSYNEQFF. The CDR3 DNA sequence: TGTGCCAGCAGCTTAGGTCCGGGAGGGAGCTCCTACAATGAGCAGTTCTTC.

This chain links TRBV7-2 with TRBJ2-3; D is possibly TRBD1 (5 bases). Germline assignment: CDR1 SGHTA and CDR2 FQGNSA. The CDR3 contains 16 residues. The germline V and J ends were trimmed by 5 bases and 1 base, with 16 bases remaining between them. The CDR3 DNA is TGTGCCAGCAGCACCTCCCGGATAGGGGGCACAGATACGCAGTATTTT. Its protein is CASSTSRIGGTDTQYF.

This chain links TRBV19 with TRBJ1-1; 9 nucleotides line up with TRBD1. The J segment lost 5 bases and the V segment lost 11 bases, leaving 9 bases of the junction unmatched. This CDR3 comprises 13 residues. CDR1 is LNHDA, CDR2 SQIVND, per germline (reference sequence). DNA for the CDR3: TGTGCCTGCCGGGACAGGGAAGGGACTGAAGCTTTCTTT. Its translation is CACRDREGTEAFF.

This rearrangement joins TRBV7-2 to TRBJ2-7; D remains unclear. Deletions cut 5 bases from V and 0 bases from J, with 11 bases between. The CDR3 contains 14 residues. From germline, CDR1 is SGHTA and CDR2 FQGNSA. For the CDR3, the DNA is TGTGCCAGCAGCCCGATGGCTGGCTCCTACGAGCAGTACTTC. This encodes CASSPMAGSYEQYF.

CDR3 region: CASSSGLAGWGTGELFF. For the CDR3, the DNA is TGTGCCAGCAGTTCTGGACTAGCGGGATGGGGGACCGGGGAGCTGTTTTTT. The chain combines TRBV2 with TRBJ2-2, with 12 bases matching TRBD2. V was pared by 5 bases and J by 5 bases, with 9 bases of the junction left unmatched. The CDR3 spans 17 residues. Germline V gives CDR1 SNHLY, CDR2 FYNNEI.

The chain links TRBV18 to TRBJ2-3; TRBD2 agrees at 7 bases. V shed 4 bases and J 1 base; nucleotides not matched to a gene: 5. This CDR3 is 15 amino acids long. Germline lookup yields CDR1 KGHSH and CDR2 LQKENI. The chain's CDR3 is CASSLTGGGTDTQYF. For the CDR3, the DNA is TGTGCCAGCTCACTCACGGGAGGAGGCACAGATACGCAGTATTTT.

This clone has more than one count but fewer than ten. The genes are TRBV9 and TRBJ2-5, with no clear D. The CDR3 is 12 residues long. Germline loops: CDR1 SGDLS, CDR2 YYNGEE. V dropped 4 bases and J dropped 1 base, with 5 bases sitting between them. CDR3: CASSSTQETQYF. CDR3 DNA: TGTGCCAGCAGCTCTACCCAAGAGACCCAGTACTTC.

This clone was detected only a few times. V is TRBV4-1 and J is TRBJ1-1; D perhaps matches TRBD1 (5 bases). Per germline, CDR1 MGHRA and CDR2 YSYEKL. CDR3 size: 14 residues. V dropped 4 bases and J dropped 4 bases, with 13 bases sitting between them. CDR3 bases: TGCGCCAGCAGCCGGGCTCAGGGTTCCACTGAAGCTTTCTTT. Translation: CASSRAQGSTEAFF.

This clone was found once. The rearrangement uses TRBV9 and TRBJ2-5; TRBD1 aligns across 10 bases. V shed 3 bases, J shed 5 bases, and the junction held 10 bases outside the gene matches. Per germline, CDR1 SGDLS and CDR2 YYNGEE. This CDR3 comprises 16 residues. The CDR3 reads CASSALGTGVLETQYF. CDR3 bases: TGTGCCAGCAGCGCTTTGGGGACAGGGGTTTTGGAGACCCAGTACTTC. Full variable domain (rest looked up from reference TRBV9 and TRBJ2-5): DSGVTQTPKHLITATGQRVTLRCSPRSGDLSVYWYQQSLDQGLQFLIQYYNGEERAKGNILERFSAQQFPDLHSELNLSSLELGDSALYFCASSALGTGVLETQYFGPGTRLLVL.

This sequence joins TRBV9 and TRBJ2-3, with 7 bases matching TRBD2. V lost 3 bases to trimming and J lost 0 bases; unmatched junction nucleotides: 7. Germline V gene lookup returns CDR1 SGDLS and CDR2 YYNGEE. There are 16 residues in the CDR3. Here the CDR3 DNA reads TGTGCCAGCAGCGGGCGTAGCGGGTTCAGCACAGATACGCAGTATTTT. Its translation is CASSGRSGFSTDTQYF.

The chain has TRBV5-1 and TRBJ1-5; 9 bases line up with TRBD1. The germline CDR1 and CDR2 sequences are SGHRS and YFSETQ. The CDR3 is 16 amino acids. Trimming at V came to 0 bases and at J to 3 bases, leaving 4 bases not matched to a gene. CDR3 sequence: CASSLDGQGNNQPQHF. CDR3 sequence (DNA): TGCGCCAGCAGCTTGGACGGACAGGGGAACAATCAGCCCCAGCATTTT.

The J gene is TRBJ2-7, the V gene TRBV4-1; a weak D match, TRBD2 (6 bases). From germline, CDR1 is MGHRA and CDR2 YSYEKL. Deletions cut 3 bases from V and 4 bases from J, with 19 bases between. The CDR3 length is 16 residues. The CDR3 region is CASSHPGGGSRYEQYF. The CDR3 region has the DNA TGCGCCAGCAGCCACCCCGGCGGAGGGTCGAGGTACGAGCAGTACTTC.

This clone was seen a single time. The rearrangement links TRBV19 to TRBJ2-7; 8 bases map to TRBD1. Germline CDR1 and CDR2: LNHDA and SQIVND (reference sequence). The CDR3 extends over 13 amino acids. The junction had 5 bases not matched to a gene; V was cut back by 6 bases and J by 4 bases. The CDR3 loop is CASRTGGGYEQYF. For the CDR3, the DNA is TGTGCCAGTAGAACAGGGGGTGGATACGAGCAGTACTTC.

The J gene is TRBJ2-7, the V gene TRBV28; a possible D gene is TRBD1 (5 bases). Germline CDR1 and CDR2: MDHEN and SYDVKM. The CDR3 consists of 15 residues. Trimming shortened V by 5 bases and J by 3 bases, and 17 bases separated the two germline ends. CDR3 region: CASSPLETDDYEQYF. The DNA of the CDR3 is TGTGCCAGCAGTCCCCTCGAGACAGATGACTACGAGCAGTACTTC.

The rearrangement links TRBV28 to TRBJ2-2; no clear D gene. CDR3 size: 15 residues. V dropped 5 bases and J dropped 0 bases, with 10 bases sitting between them. CDR1 is MDHEN and CDR2 is SYDVKM in the germline V gene. CDR3: CASSLRLTNTGELFF. In DNA, the CDR3 is TGTGCCAGCAGTCTCCGACTGACGAACACCGGGGAGCTGTTTTTT.

For the CDR3, the DNA is TGTGCCAGCAGTTGGAATCGGGGTAACTATGGCTACACCTTC. This encodes CASSWNRGNYGYTF. The chain couples TRBV27 to TRBJ1-2; no clear D gene. The germline V gene has CDR1 MNHEY and CDR2 SMNVEV (reference sequence). V gave up 4 bases and J gave up 1 base, with 10 bases separating them. CDR3 size: 14 residues.

The V call is TRBV29-1, the J call TRBJ1-4; TRBD1 agrees at 7 bases. There are 13 residues in the CDR3. Germline V gene sequence: CDR1 SQVTM, CDR2 ANQGSEA. V trimming: 6 bases; J trimming: 5 bases; junction bases outside the gene matches: 6. In nucleotides, the CDR3 is TGCAGCGTCCAAGGGGGCCAGAATGAAAAACTGTTTTTT. As protein: CSVQGGQNEKLFF.

The sample holds one count of this clone. The chain recombines TRBV6-1 with TRBJ2-5; 7 nucleotides agree with TRBD2. V lost 4 bases, J lost 1 base, and 3 bases stayed unmatched. The CDR3 is made up of 14 amino acids. Germline-derived CDR1 and CDR2 are MNHNS and SASEGT. Written as DNA, the CDR3 is TGTGCCAGCAGTGTTCTAGCGGCCCAAGAGACCCAGTACTTC. It codes for CASSVLAAQETQYF.

The chain uses TRBV18 and TRBJ2-1; 10 nucleotides align to TRBD2. Germline values: CDR1 KGHSH, CDR2 LQKENI. With 3 bases clipped from V and 12 bases from J, the junction kept 11 bases outside the gene matches. This CDR3 region has 15 residues. The CDR3 loop reads CASSPGLAPLFGQFF. For the CDR3, the DNA is TGTGCCAGCTCACCGGGACTAGCGCCCTTGTTCGGGCAGTTCTTC. The whole variable domain, filled in from reference TRBV18 and TRBJ2-1, reads NAGVMQNPRHLVRRRGQEARLRCSPMKGHSHVYWYRQLPEEGLKFMVYLQKENIIDESGMPKERFSAEFPKEGPSILRIQQVVRGDSAAYFCASSPGLAPLFGQFFGPGTRLTVL.

The chain employs TRBV19 and TRBJ2-7, with D uncertain. The V and J ends lost 3 bases and 0 bases respectively, with 12 bases between them. Germline V lookup: CDR1 LNHDA, CDR2 SQIVND (reference sequence). The CDR3 consists of 15 residues. The CDR3 DNA sequence: TGTGCCAGTAGTATCTCGGCAGGCCTCTCCTACGAGCAGTACTTC. Its protein is CASSISAGLSYEQYF.

The chain is built from TRBV18 and TRBJ2-1, with 9 bases aligning to TRBD2. Germline values: CDR1 KGHSH, CDR2 LQKENI. This CDR3 has 16 residues. After removal of 0 bases from V and 3 bases from J, the junction contained 3 bases not matched to a gene. The CDR3 reads CASSPPMTSGYNEQFF. As DNA, the CDR3 is TGTGCCAGCTCACCACCGATGACTAGCGGCTACAATGAGCAGTTCTTC. Full variable domain (missing parts from reference TRBV18 and TRBJ2-1): NAGVMQNPRHLVRRRGQEARLRCSPMKGHSHVYWYRQLPEEGLKFMVYLQKENIIDESGMPKERFSAEFPKEGPSILRIQQVVRGDSAAYFCASSPPMTSGYNEQFFGPGTRLTVL.